The rows below give T cell receptor beta chains drawn from one sample of a study of CD8 T cells in Susac syndrome. TCRdb independently ran MiXCR on the immunoSEQ multiplex PCR reads; one entry per CDR3 protein. The profile shows 75,000 to 95,000 distinct CDR3 sequences, approximately 95% of them singletons. Source material: CD8+ T cells from PBMCs. The receptors here all came from a human donor with Susac syndrome. The CDR3 runs from the conserved cysteine through the conserved F or W. The D gene is left open where the match is weak. Size values are once, few and many counts, or a class for expanded clones, and some rows have none.

d_call j_call v_call clone_size cdr3_aa cdr3_nt
TRBD2 TRBJ2-5 TRBV5-1 once CASQAGVLQETQYF TGCGCCAGCCAAGCGGGAGTCCTCCAAGAGACCCAGTACTTC
- TRBJ1-1 TRBV29-1 - CSTEGPEPYEAFF TGCAGTACGGAGGGGCCGGAACCATACGAAGCTTTCTTT
- TRBJ2-7 TRBV15 - CATSRPSVTGGLEQYF TGTGCCACCAGCAGACCCTCGGTCACCGGGGGCCTCGAGCAGTACTTC
- TRBJ1-2 TRBV11-2 once CASSLDRQSPQGYTF TGTGCCAGCAGCTTAGACCGACAGTCTCCTCAGGGCTACACCTTC
- TRBJ2-3 TRBV19 - CASSPSLGSTDTQYF TGTGCCAGTAGTCCTTCCTTGGGCTCCACAGATACGCAGTATTTT
TRBD2 TRBJ2-5 TRBV4-1 - CASSQEGGVGETQYF TGCGCCAGCAGCCAAGAGGGAGGGGTAGGAGAGACCCAGTACTTC
TRBD1 TRBJ2-4 TRBV9 - CASSVGQGGLNIQYF TGTGCCAGCAGCGTAGGGCAAGGGGGCTTGAACATTCAGTACTTC
- TRBJ2-7 TRBV28 - CASRPLVSYEQYF TGTGCCAGCAGGCCCCTAGTCTCCTACGAGCAGTACTTC
TRBD2 TRBJ2-3 TRBV18 - CASSPTSGSADTQYF TGTGCCAGCTCACCAACTAGCGGGAGTGCAGATACGCAGTATTTT
- TRBJ2-5 TRBV7-8 once CASSLGGQETQYF TGTGCCAGCAGCTTAGGGGGGCAAGAGACCCAGTACTTC
- TRBJ2-7 TRBV27 - CASSLLGGDGHSYEQYF TGTGCCAGCAGTTTGTTGGGGGGCGACGGCCATTCCTACGAGCAGTACTTC
- TRBJ1-5 TRBV10-3 - CAISEGAQPQHF TGTGCCATCAGTGAGGGGGCACAGCCCCAGCATTTT
- TRBJ2-2 TRBV13 - CASSFTGELFF TGTGCCAGCAGTTTTACCGGGGAGCTGTTTTTT
- TRBJ1-5 TRBV20-1 once CSARDGVGHQPQHF TGCAGTGCTAGAGATGGAGTGGGGCATCAGCCCCAGCATTTT
- TRBJ2-7 TRBV5-1 - CASSLDLGPYEQYF TGCGCCAGCAGCTTGGATTTAGGGCCATACGAGCAGTACTTC
- TRBJ2-7 TRBV30 - CAWSRGAGAAEQYF TGTGCCTGGAGTAGGGGTGCGGGGGCAGCCGAGCAGTACTTC
- TRBJ1-2 TRBV20-1 once CSARVGIGEGYTF TGCAGTGCTAGAGTCGGGATCGGAGAAGGCTACACCTTC
TRBD1 TRBJ2-7 TRBV20-1 - CSARGIGGKLSYEQYF TGCAGTGCTAGAGGTATAGGGGGCAAGCTTTCCTACGAGCAGTACTTC
- TRBJ1-5 TRBV3-1 - CASSLGTDVGYSNQPQHF TGTGCCAGCAGCCTAGGGACTGACGTGGGGTATAGCAATCAGCCCCAGCATTTT
TRBD1 TRBJ2-7 TRBV14 - CASSQGWGQGPHEQYF TGTGCCAGCAGCCAAGGATGGGGACAGGGTCCCCACGAGCAGTACTTC
- TRBJ2-4 TRBV5-8 - CASSLGVTGLNIQYF TGTGCCAGCAGCTTGGGGGTGACAGGATTAAACATTCAGTACTTC
- TRBJ1-1 TRBV6-6 - CASSDTEAFF TGTGCCAGCAGTGACACTGAAGCTTTCTTT
- TRBJ2-2 TRBV6-5 - CASSYSWGDPNTGELFF TGTGCCAGCAGTTACTCGTGGGGGGACCCGAACACCGGGGAGCTGTTTTTT
TRBD1 TRBJ2-1 TRBV29-1 - CSASGQVNEQFF TGCAGCGCTTCAGGACAGGTCAATGAGCAGTTCTTC
- TRBJ2-1 TRBV30 few CAWSESGNEQFF TGTGCCTGGAGTGAGAGCGGGAATGAGCAGTTCTTC
TRBD1 TRBJ2-3 TRBV20-1 - CGVTGISTGTDTQYF TGCGGGGTGACAGGGATAAGTACTGGCACAGATACGCAGTATTTT
- TRBJ2-7 TRBV15 - CATSGTYEQYF TGTGCCACCAGCGGAACCTACGAGCAGTACTTC
TRBD2 TRBJ2-2 TRBV20-1 - CSARSLAEVPRPGELFF TGCAGTGCTAGGTCTCTAGCGGAAGTCCCCCGGCCCGGGGAGCTGTTTTTT
TRBD2 TRBJ2-7 TRBV19 - CASSILAGGDYEQYF TGTGCCAGTAGTATACTAGCGGGAGGGGACTACGAGCAGTACTTC
TRBD1 TRBJ2-3 TRBV28 - CASSGGQGSTDTQYF TGTGCCAGCAGCGGGGGACAGGGATCCACAGATACGCAGTATTTT
TRBD1 TRBJ1-5 TRBV5-6 - CASSLSGQGDQPQHF TGTGCCAGCAGCTTGTCCGGACAGGGTGATCAGCCCCAGCATTTT
- TRBJ2-3 TRBV12-3/TRBV12-4 - CASSQGQIDTQYF TGTGCCAGCAGTCAAGGACAGATAGATACGCAGTATTTT
- TRBJ2-3 TRBV6-5 - CASKTWTSTDTQYF TGTGCCAGCAAGACCTGGACTAGCACAGATACGCAGTATTTT
TRBD1 TRBJ1-2 TRBV7-8 - CASSPKPGQGTYGYTF TGTGCCAGCAGCCCCAAACCCGGACAGGGCACCTATGGCTACACCTTC
- TRBJ2-7 TRBV29-1 - CSVEEDRLSYEQYF TGCAGCGTTGAAGAGGACAGACTTTCCTACGAGCAGTACTTC
TRBD1 TRBJ1-2 TRBV7-6 - CASSPGQGTDGYTF TGTGCCAGCAGCCCAGGACAGGGAACTGATGGCTACACCTTC
- TRBJ2-7 TRBV29-1 few CSPRESGAYEQYF TGCAGCCCCAGGGAGTCAGGAGCCTACGAGCAGTACTTC
- TRBJ2-1 TRBV6-5 - CASSYSNGNEQFF TGTGCCAGCAGTTACTCGAACGGGAATGAGCAGTTCTTC
- TRBJ2-7 TRBV24-1 - CATSDRHTYEQYF TGTGCCACCAGTGACCGACACACCTACGAGCAGTACTTC
- TRBJ2-2 TRBV12-3/TRBV12-4 - CASTRRPWELFF TGTGCCAGCACCAGGAGGCCATGGGAGCTGTTTTTT
- TRBJ2-3 TRBV5-6 - CASTPGGSTDTQYF TGTGCCAGCACGCCGGGCGGGAGCACAGATACGCAGTATTTT
- TRBJ2-1 TRBV28 - CASSLIAYNEQFF TGTGCCAGCAGTCTCATTGCCTACAATGAGCAGTTCTTC
TRBD2 TRBJ2-1 TRBV5-1 - CASSVLTSGSYNEQFF TGCGCCAGCAGCGTGCTTACTAGCGGGAGTTACAATGAGCAGTTCTTC
- TRBJ1-1 TRBV25-1 - CASSEGGNTEAFF TGTGCCAGCAGTGAGGGGGGGAACACTGAAGCTTTCTTT
TRBD2 TRBJ2-1 TRBV5-8 - CASRVGLGEQFF TGTGCCAGCAGGGTGGGACTAGGCGAGCAGTTCTTC
TRBD1 TRBJ1-2 TRBV20-1 - CSAALIRGPYYGYTF TGCAGTGCCGCTTTGATAAGGGGGCCTTACTATGGCTACACCTTC
- TRBJ2-3 TRBV12-3/TRBV12-4 - CASTLGWTASTDTQYF TGTGCCAGCACTTTAGGATGGACAGCGAGCACAGATACGCAGTATTTT
- TRBJ2-5 TRBV15 - CATKSGLEETQYF TGTGCCACCAAGAGCGGGCTCGAAGAGACCCAGTACTTC
- TRBJ2-1 TRBV20-1 - CSAGDMGLNNEQFF TGCAGTGCCGGGGACATGGGACTAAACAATGAGCAGTTCTTC
- TRBJ1-5 TRBV2 - CASSDRGGNQPQHF TGTGCCAGCAGTGATCGGGGGGGAAATCAGCCCCAGCATTTT
- TRBJ2-7 TRBV3-1 - CASSPAGTDEQYF TGTGCCAGCAGCCCCGCAGGGACGGACGAGCAGTACTTC
- TRBJ1-1 TRBV15 - CATSRGVGVLEAFF TGTGCCACCAGCAGAGGGGTCGGGGTCCTTGAAGCTTTCTTT
- TRBJ2-2 TRBV4-1 once CASSQQLARDGTNTGELFF TGCGCCAGCAGCCAACAACTAGCACGGGACGGTACGAACACCGGGGAGCTGTTTTTT